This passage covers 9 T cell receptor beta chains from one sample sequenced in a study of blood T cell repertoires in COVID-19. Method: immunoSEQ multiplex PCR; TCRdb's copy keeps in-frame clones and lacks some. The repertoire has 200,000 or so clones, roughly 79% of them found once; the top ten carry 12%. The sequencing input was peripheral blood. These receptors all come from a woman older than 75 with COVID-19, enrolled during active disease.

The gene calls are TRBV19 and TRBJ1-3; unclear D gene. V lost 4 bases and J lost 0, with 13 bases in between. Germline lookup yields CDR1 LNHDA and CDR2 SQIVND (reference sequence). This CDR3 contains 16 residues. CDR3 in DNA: TGTGCCAGTAGTAGTGGTGGCCTTATCTCTGGAAACACCATATATTTT. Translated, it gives CASSSGGLISGNTIYF.

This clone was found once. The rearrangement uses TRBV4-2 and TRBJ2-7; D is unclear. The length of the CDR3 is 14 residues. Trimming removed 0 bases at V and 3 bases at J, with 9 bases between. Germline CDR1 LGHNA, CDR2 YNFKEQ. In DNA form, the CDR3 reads TGTGCCAGCAGCCAAGATATGAGTTTCTACGAGCAGTACTTC. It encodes CASSQDMSFYEQYF.

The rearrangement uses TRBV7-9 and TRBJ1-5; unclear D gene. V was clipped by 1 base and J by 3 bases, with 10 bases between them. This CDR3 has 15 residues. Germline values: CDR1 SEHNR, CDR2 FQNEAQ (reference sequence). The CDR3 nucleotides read TGTGCCAGCAGCTTAGACGGCGGTCCCAATCAGCCCCAGCATTTT. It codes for CASSLDGGPNQPQHF.

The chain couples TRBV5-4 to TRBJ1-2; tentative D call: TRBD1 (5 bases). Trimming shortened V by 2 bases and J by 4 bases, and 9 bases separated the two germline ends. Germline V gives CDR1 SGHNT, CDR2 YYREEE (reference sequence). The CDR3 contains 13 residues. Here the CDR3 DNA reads TGTGCCAGCAGCTTAGACAGACCCTATGGCTACACCTTC. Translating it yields CASSLDRPYGYTF.

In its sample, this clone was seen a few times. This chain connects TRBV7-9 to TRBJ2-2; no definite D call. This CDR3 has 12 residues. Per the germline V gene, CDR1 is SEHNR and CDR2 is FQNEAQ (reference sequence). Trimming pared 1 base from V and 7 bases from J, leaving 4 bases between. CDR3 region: CASSLDSGELFF. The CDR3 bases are TGTGCCAGCAGCTTAGACAGCGGGGAGCTGTTTTTT.

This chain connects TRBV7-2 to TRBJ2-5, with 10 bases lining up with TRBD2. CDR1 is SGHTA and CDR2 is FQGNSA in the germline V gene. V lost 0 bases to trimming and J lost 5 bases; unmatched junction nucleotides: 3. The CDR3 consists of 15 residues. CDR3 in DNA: TGTGCCAGCAGCTTAGCCCTAGCGGGAGTTGAGACCCAGTACTTC. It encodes CASSLALAGVETQYF.

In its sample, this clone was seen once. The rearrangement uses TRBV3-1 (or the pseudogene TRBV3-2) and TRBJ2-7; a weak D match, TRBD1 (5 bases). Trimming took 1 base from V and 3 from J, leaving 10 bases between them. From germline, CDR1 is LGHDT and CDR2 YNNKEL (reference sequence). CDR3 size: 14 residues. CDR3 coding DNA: TGTGCCAGCAGCCAAGGATATACAGGCTACGAGCAGTACTTC. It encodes CASSQGYTGYEQYF.

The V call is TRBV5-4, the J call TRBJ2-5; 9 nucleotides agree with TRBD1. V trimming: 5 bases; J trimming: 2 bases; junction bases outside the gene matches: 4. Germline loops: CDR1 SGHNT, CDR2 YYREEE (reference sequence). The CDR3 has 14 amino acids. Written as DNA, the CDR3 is TGTGCCAGCAGTTCAGGACAGGGGCAAGAGACCCAGTACTTC. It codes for CASSSGQGQETQYF.

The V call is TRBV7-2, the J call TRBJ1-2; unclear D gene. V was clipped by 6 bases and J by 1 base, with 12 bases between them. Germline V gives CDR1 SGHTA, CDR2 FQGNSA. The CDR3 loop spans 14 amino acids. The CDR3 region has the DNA TGTGCCAGCAGGGCATCGTCAGATAACTATGGCTACACCTTC. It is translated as CASRASSDNYGYTF. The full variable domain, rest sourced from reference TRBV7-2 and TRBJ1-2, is GAGVSQSPSNKVTEKGKDVELRCDPISGHTALYWYRQSLGQGLEFLIYFQGNSAPDKSGLPSDRFSAERTGGSVSTLTIQRTQQEDSAVYLCASRASSDNYGYTFGSGTRLTVV.